This entry lists 16 T cell receptor beta chains sequenced from one sample in a study of blood T cell repertoires in COVID-19. Sequencing was performed with immunoSEQ multiplex PCR; in TCRdb, only in-frame clones are kept and a portion is missing. Of 350,000 to 400,000 clones in the sample, about 89% were seen once. Material for sequencing was peripheral blood. All receptors come from a woman aged 25 to 39 with COVID-19, enrolled during active disease.

This clone was detected only once. The J gene is TRBJ1-4, the V gene TRBV5-5; 7 bases are a match to TRBD1. This CDR3 is 14 amino acids long. Germline trimming cut 7 bases from V and 6 bases from J; bases unmatched to any gene: 9. Germline CDR1 reads SGHKS; CDR2 reads YYEKEE (reference sequence). CDR3 in amino acids: CASGDRTGDEKLFF. The CDR3 bases are TGTGCCAGCGGGGACCGGACAGGTGATGAAAAACTGTTTTTT.

The chain employs TRBV18 and TRBJ2-2, with D maybe TRBD2 (5 bases). The CDR3 sequence is 14 residues long. Trimming took off 3 bases at V and 5 bases at J, with 10 bases between the two ends. Germline CDR1 is KGHSH and CDR2 is LQKENI. The CDR3 nucleotides read TGTGCCAGCTCACCGGGAGTAGGGACCGGGGAGCTGTTTTTT. It codes for CASSPGVGTGELFF.

The chain uses TRBV12-5 and TRBJ2-7; 7 bases map to TRBD1. Germline assignment: CDR1 LGHNT and CDR2 FRNRAP. Germline trimming cut 1 base from V and 0 bases from J; bases unmatched to any gene: 12. The CDR3 contains 18 residues. The CDR3 here is CASGLAPQGVRSSYEQYF. The CDR3 DNA reads as TGTGCTAGTGGTTTGGCACCCCAGGGGGTGAGGAGCTCCTACGAGCAGTACTTC.

The chain has TRBV5-1 and TRBJ2-7; TRBD2 is a possible D gene (6 bases). Looked up from germline, CDR1 is SGHRS and CDR2 is YFSETQ. The CDR3 has 14 amino acids. Trimming cost V 4 bases and J 2 bases, with 13 bases left between them. The CDR3 loop is CASSTRTTPYEQYV. The CDR3 coding sequence is TGCGCCAGCAGCACCAGGACTACCCCCTACGAGCAGTACGTC.

The rearrangement links TRBV21-1 to TRBJ2-7; the D call of TRBD2 is as the table states it, not checked on the DNA. TRBV21-1 has pseudogene status. The CDR3 covers 18 residues. The CDR3: CASSQRGLAGSPNYEQYV. For the CDR3, the DNA is TGTGCCAGCAGCCAGAGGGGGCTAGCGGGCTCTCCAAACTACGAGCAGTACGTC.

The chain has TRBV4-1 and TRBJ1-1, with TRBD1 matching over 12 bases. V gave up 4 bases and J gave up 7 bases; unmatched junction bases: 10. Germline CDR1 MGHRA, CDR2 YSYEKL. This CDR3 has 16 amino acids. The CDR3: CASSPVPGQGAFEAFF. The CDR3 DNA reads as TGCGCCAGCAGCCCAGTCCCGGGACAGGGGGCTTTTGAAGCTTTCTTT.

The chain carries TRBV6-5 and TRBJ1-4; D call uncertain. There are 14 residues in the CDR3. Germline values: CDR1 MNHEY, CDR2 SVGAGI. The V gene lost 5 bases and the J gene lost 5 bases, with 12 bases spanning the gap. The DNA for the CDR3 is TGTGCCAGCAGTAGGAGGGATTCAAATGAAAAACTGTTTTTT. Translation gives CASSRRDSNEKLFF.

This rearrangement joins TRBV5-1 to TRBJ2-3, with D possibly being TRBD1 (5 bases). V was clipped by 0 bases and J by 1 base, with 12 bases between them. This CDR3 is built from 16 residues. The germline V gene encodes CDR1 SGHRS and CDR2 YFSETQ. CDR3 in DNA: TGCGCCAGCAGCTTGGCCCAGGGTGGAGGCACAGATACGCAGTATTTT. Translated, it gives CASSLAQGGGTDTQYF.

The genes are TRBV19 and TRBJ2-1; a possible D gene is TRBD1 (5 bases). V was cut by 3 bases and J by 9 bases, with 9 bases left in between. Germline assignment: CDR1 LNHDA and CDR2 SQIVND (reference sequence). The CDR3 totals 12 residues. Written as DNA, the CDR3 is TGTGCCAGTAGTATGGGGCTCGGTGAGCAGTTCTTC. It translates to CASSMGLGEQFF.

CDR3 nucleotides: TGTGCCAGCTCACCAGGGGACAGGACTGAAGCTTTCTTT. It specifies CASSPGDRTEAFF. The chain recombines TRBV18 with TRBJ1-1, with 8 bases that match TRBD1. The CDR3 covers 13 residues. Per germline, CDR1 KGHSH and CDR2 LQKENI. The V segment lost 2 bases and the J segment 5 bases; nucleotides outside the gene matches: 1.

The chain employs TRBV11-3 and TRBJ2-3; 8 positions match TRBD2. Per the germline V gene, CDR1 is SGHNT and CDR2 is YENEEA. V shed 5 bases, J shed 4 bases, and the junction held 11 bases outside the gene matches. This CDR3 contains 16 residues. The CDR3 region is CASSPEGGLGSDTQYF. As DNA, the CDR3 is TGTGCCAGCAGCCCTGAGGGGGGACTAGGGTCAGATACGCAGTATTTT.

Only one count was recorded for this clone. The V and J genes are TRBV6-4 and TRBJ2-3; D might be TRBD1 (6 bases). In germline, CDR1 is MRHNA, CDR2 SNTAGT. This CDR3 has 17 amino acids. V shed 5 bases and J shed 3 bases, with 21 bases lying between them. The CDR3 reads CASSPNPYRVATDTQYF. CDR3 coding DNA: TGTGCCAGCAGTCCTAACCCCTACAGGGTTGCTACAGATACGCAGTATTTT.

V gene TRBV3-1 (or the pseudogene TRBV3-2) combines with J gene TRBJ2-5; no reliable D call. This CDR3 comprises 14 residues. The V and J ends lost 0 bases and 2 bases respectively, with 7 bases between them. Germline CDR1 LGHDT, CDR2 YNNKEL (reference sequence). The CDR3 DNA follows: TGTGCCAGCAGCCAAGAACACAAACAAGAGACCCAGTACTTC. Translated: CASSQEHKQETQYF.

This clone was observed once. The chain uses TRBV24-1 and TRBJ1-1; D is perhaps TRBD1 (5 bases). The V end lost 4 bases, the J end lost 12 bases, and 17 bases lay between the germline ends. The CDR3 length is 13 residues. Germline V gene lookup returns CDR1 KGHDR and CDR2 SFDVKD. The CDR3, as DNA: TGTGCCACCAGTGAGGACCCGCTAGGGGATACTTTCTTT. Protein: CATSEDPLGDTFF.

The chain couples TRBV2 to TRBJ2-1; no clear D gene. Trimming took 11 bases from V and 5 from J, leaving 10 bases between them. Per the germline V gene, CDR1 is SNHLY and CDR2 is FYNNEI. This CDR3 region has 11 residues. CDR3 region: CACLQNNEQFF. As DNA, the CDR3 is TGTGCCTGCCTACAGAACAATGAGCAGTTCTTC. Variable domain in full (rest from reference TRBV2 and TRBJ2-1): EPEVTQTPSHQVTQMGQEVILRCVPISNHLYFYWYRQILGQKVEFLVSFYNNEISEKSEIFDDQFSVERPDGSNFTLKIRSTKLEDSAMYFCACLQNNEQFFGPGTRLTVL.

This chain connects TRBV2 to TRBJ2-2; 10 bases are shared with TRBD1. Germline CDR1 and CDR2: SNHLY and FYNNEI. This CDR3 spans 18 amino acids. Trimming at V came to 1 base and at J to 5 bases, leaving 10 bases not matched to a gene. The CDR3: CASSEEWDGTGVTGELFF. CDR3 DNA: TGTGCCAGCAGTGAAGAATGGGACGGGACAGGGGTAACCGGGGAGCTGTTTTTT.